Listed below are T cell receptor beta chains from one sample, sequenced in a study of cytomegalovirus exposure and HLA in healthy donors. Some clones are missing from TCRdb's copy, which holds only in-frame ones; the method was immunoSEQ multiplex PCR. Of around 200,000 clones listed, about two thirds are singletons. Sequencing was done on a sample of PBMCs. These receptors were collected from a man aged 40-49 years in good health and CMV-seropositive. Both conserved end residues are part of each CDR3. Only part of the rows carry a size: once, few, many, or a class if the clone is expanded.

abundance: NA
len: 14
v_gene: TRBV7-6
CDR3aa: CASSAGPGTYEQYF

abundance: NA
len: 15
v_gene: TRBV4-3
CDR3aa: CASSQETSGVYEQYF

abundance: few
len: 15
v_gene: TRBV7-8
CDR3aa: CASIKGTGGVDTQYF

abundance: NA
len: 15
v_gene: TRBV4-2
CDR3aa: CASSQEAGTNEKLFF

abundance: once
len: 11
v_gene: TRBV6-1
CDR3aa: CATDRGHEQYF

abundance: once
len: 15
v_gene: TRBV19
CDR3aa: CASSILDSPNYGYTF

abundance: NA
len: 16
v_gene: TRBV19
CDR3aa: CASSQNRPLGEETQYF

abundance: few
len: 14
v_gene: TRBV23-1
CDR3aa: CASRERGGKTEAFF

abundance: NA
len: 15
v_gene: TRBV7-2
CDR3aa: CASSLWGLGGDEQYF

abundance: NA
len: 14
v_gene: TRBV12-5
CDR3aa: CASGFRDRAYEQYF

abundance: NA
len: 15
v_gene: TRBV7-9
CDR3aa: CASGGRDRGVYEQFF

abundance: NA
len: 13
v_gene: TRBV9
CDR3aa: CTSSVWESGELFF

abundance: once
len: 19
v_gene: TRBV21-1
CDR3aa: CASSKQYMDRPRPNSPLHF

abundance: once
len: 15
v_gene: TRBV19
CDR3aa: CASTATAISYNEQFF

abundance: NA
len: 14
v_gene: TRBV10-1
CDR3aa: CASRTGGFDTEAFF

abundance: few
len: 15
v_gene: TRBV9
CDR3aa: CASSVAGGGYNEQFF

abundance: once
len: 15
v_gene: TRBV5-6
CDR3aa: CASSLGSTGLYGYTF

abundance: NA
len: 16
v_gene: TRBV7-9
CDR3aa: CASRAALGATNEKLFF

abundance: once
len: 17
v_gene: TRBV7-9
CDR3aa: CASSHRGGAPNTGELFF

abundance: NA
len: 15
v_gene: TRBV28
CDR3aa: CASSQGQGYNSPLHF

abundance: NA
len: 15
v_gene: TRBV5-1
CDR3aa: CASSPRTGTYNEQFF

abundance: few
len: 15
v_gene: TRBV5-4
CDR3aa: CASSLGPADNYGYTF

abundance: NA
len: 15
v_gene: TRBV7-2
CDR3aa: CASSQQGGNTGELFF

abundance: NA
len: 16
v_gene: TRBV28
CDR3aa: CASSSGAQVSGNTIYF

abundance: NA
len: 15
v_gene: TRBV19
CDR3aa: CASSWRSQGTDTQYF

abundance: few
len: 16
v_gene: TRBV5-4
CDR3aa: CASSSPTGTLESEQYF

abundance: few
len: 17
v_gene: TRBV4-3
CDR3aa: CASSQEFPRSGANVLTF

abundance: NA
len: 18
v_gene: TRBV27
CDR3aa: CASSLWAGTGGENQPQHF

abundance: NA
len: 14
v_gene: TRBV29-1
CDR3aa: CSVEMGGGGYGYTF

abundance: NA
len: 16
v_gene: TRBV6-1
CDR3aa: CASSDWGQGQNQPQHF

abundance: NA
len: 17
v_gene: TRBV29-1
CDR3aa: CSVAYPTVQGVLETQYF

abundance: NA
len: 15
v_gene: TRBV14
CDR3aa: CASSQDRPGGSEQFF

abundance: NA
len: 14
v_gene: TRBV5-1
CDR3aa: CASSEDSLPDTQYF

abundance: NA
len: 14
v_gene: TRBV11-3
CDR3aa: CASSPDRVDYEQYF

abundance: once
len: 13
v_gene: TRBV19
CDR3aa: CASRSFSTDTQYF

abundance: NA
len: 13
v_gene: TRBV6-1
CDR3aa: CAGRDTFLYGYTF

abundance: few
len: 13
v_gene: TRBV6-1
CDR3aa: CASKGHLNQPQHF

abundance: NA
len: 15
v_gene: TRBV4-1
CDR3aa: CASSPPSGSTDTQYF

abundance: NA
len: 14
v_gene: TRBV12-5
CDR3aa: CASGRDRGGSPLHF

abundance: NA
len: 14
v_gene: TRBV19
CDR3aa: CASSLRDFTDTQYF

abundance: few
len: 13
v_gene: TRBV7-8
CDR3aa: CASTRGQTYEQYF

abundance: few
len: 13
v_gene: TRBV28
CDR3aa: CASRGSGVETQYF

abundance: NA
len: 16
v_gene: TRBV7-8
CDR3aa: CASSLVGQGNTGELFF

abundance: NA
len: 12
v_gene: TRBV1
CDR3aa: CTSSQGGNEQFF

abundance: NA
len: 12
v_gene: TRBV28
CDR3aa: CASSFLTYEQYF

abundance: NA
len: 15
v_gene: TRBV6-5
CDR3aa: CASSYSTGYNSPLHF

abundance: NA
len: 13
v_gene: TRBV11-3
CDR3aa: CASSHDRASPLHF

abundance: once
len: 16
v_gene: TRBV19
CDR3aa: CASSPRLAGDIDTQYF

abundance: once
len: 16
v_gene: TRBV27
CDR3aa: CASSLSKGRSYNEQFF

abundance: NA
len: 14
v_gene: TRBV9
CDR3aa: CASSVGLLGEKLFF

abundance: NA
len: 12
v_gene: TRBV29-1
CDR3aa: CSGQGPTGELFF

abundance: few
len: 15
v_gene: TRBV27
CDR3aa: CASSPPPVRGTEAFF

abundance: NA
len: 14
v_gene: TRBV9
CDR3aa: CASSPGGLGETQYF

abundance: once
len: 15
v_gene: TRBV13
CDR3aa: CASRPGTGVYNEQFF

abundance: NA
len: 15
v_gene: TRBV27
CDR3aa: CASSLSGGYSYEQYF